The 31 T cell receptor beta chains presented below share a single source sample, sequenced in a study of identical twins. One entry per CDR3 protein, called by TCRdb with MiXCR from the 5' RACE reads. The profile covers roughly 570,000 distinct CDR3 sequences, with over 8.5% appearing a single time and under 3% taken by the ten largest. The data were also submitted as part of a second study, on yellow fever vaccine responses in identical twins.

Sequencing input: PBMCs. Source of these receptors: a woman aged 18-29 years in good health.

The V gene is TRBV5-5, the J gene TRBJ2-7; perhaps TRBD1 as D (6 bases). Germline CDR1 SGHKS, CDR2 YYEKEE (reference sequence). The V and J ends lost 2 bases and 4 bases respectively, with 16 bases between them. The CDR3 has 15 amino acids. The DNA for the CDR3 is TGTGCCAGCAGCTTTCCGGGACAAGCCGCTTACGAGCAGTACTTC. Translating gives CASSFPGQAAYEQYF.

This clonotype was counted at least ten times. This rearrangement joins TRBV29-1 to TRBJ2-1; 8 bases match TRBD2. V trimming: 7 bases; J trimming: 8 bases; junction bases outside the gene matches: 16. The germline CDR1 and CDR2 sequences are SQVTM and ANQGSEA. The CDR3 extends over 15 amino acids. Written as DNA, the CDR3 is TGCAGCGCTGGAGGCGGGACTAGGATTGTTGATGAGCAGTTCTTC. Translating gives CSAGGGTRIVDEQFF.

V and J are TRBV25-1 and TRBJ2-1; TRBD2 matches 11 bases. CDR3 length: 16 amino acids. V was clipped by 3 bases and J by 5 bases; unmatched bases: 6. Germline values: CDR1 MGHDK, CDR2 SYGVNS. CDR3 in amino acids: CASSDPGLAVHNEQFF. CDR3 coding DNA: TGTGCCAGCAGTGACCCGGGACTAGCGGTTCACAATGAGCAGTTCTTC.

In this sample, this clonotype turned up a few times. The chain employs TRBV29-1 and TRBJ1-1; D gene unclear. The CDR3 contains 11 residues. With 5 bases removed from V and 4 bases from J, the gap between germline ends came to 8 bases. CDR1 is SQVTM and CDR2 is ANQGSEA in the germline V gene. The CDR3 loop reads CSVLGITEAFF. Here the CDR3 DNA reads TGCAGCGTTCTGGGAATCACTGAAGCTTTCTTT.

This clonotype was detected a few times. The gene calls are TRBV5-1 and TRBJ1-2; D is ambiguous. Germline V gives CDR1 SGHRS, CDR2 YFSETQ. V was trimmed by 4 bases and J by 5 bases, leaving 12 bases between them. The CDR3 has 13 amino acids. This CDR3 is CASSMAHEYGYTF. The CDR3 DNA reads TGCGCCAGCAGCATGGCCCACGAATATGGCTACACCTTC.

In its sample, this clonotype was seen many times. The CDR3 sequence: CASSLVALYEQYF. The CDR3 DNA is TGTGCCAGCAGCTTAGTAGCCCTCTACGAGCAGTACTTC. This chain joins TRBV11-2 and TRBJ2-7; no firm D call. The V gene's germline CDR1 is SGHAT and CDR2 FQNNGV. Trimming removed 1 base from V and 3 bases from J, with 7 bases in between. The CDR3 covers 13 residues.

The chain employs TRBV7-9 and TRBJ2-1, with D uncertain. Germline V gene data show CDR1 as SEHNR and CDR2 as FQNEAQ (reference sequence). This CDR3 has 14 residues. Deletions cut 3 bases from V and 7 bases from J, with 13 bases between. CDR3: CASSFTLQSNEQFF. As DNA, the CDR3 is TGTGCCAGCAGCTTTACCTTGCAGAGTAATGAGCAGTTCTTC.

At least ten counts were recorded for this clonotype. This chain links TRBV9 with TRBJ2-2; no clear D. The ends were cut back, 0 bases at V and 6 bases at J, with 6 bases in the middle. The V gene's germline CDR1 is SGDLS and CDR2 YYNGEE. CDR3 size: 13 residues. CDR3 bases: TGTGCCAGCAGCGTAGCTACGTCCGGGGAGCTGTTTTTT. Translated: CASSVATSGELFF.

The chain combines TRBV20-1 with TRBJ2-1, with D possibly TRBD2 on 6 matching bases. The CDR3 sequence is 17 residues long. V lost 0 bases and J 0 bases, leaving 15 bases between the germline ends. Looked up from germline, CDR1 is DFQATT and CDR2 is SNEGSKA (reference sequence). The CDR3 here is CSARDGGTPSSYNEQFF. The CDR3 DNA reads as TGCAGTGCTAGAGATGGCGGGACCCCGAGCTCCTACAATGAGCAGTTCTTC.

This clonotype was counted at least ten times. The chain joins TRBV20-1 to TRBJ2-5; 9 bases map to TRBD1. The CDR3 is 14 residues long. Germline V gene data show CDR1 as DFQATT and CDR2 as SNEGSKA (reference sequence). V lost 5 bases to trimming and J lost 2 bases; unmatched junction nucleotides: 6. CDR3: CSAGPGTGQETQYF. The DNA of the CDR3 is TGCAGTGCTGGTCCTGGGACAGGGCAAGAGACCCAGTACTTC.

The chain links TRBV7-9 to TRBJ2-1; 10 nucleotides align to TRBD2. The CDR3 is 15 residues long. Looked up from germline, CDR1 is SEHNR and CDR2 is FQNEAQ (reference sequence). J lost 7 bases, V lost 6 bases, and 9 bases had no gene match. CDR3 region: CASSYLAGANNEQFF. The DNA for the CDR3 is TGTGCCAGCAGTTACCTAGCGGGAGCGAATAATGAGCAGTTCTTC. Looking up the rest from reference TRBV7-9 and TRBJ2-1 gives the full variable domain: DTGVSQNPRHKITKRGQNVTFRCDPISEHNRLYWYRQTLGQGPEFLTYFQNEAQLEKSRLLSDRFSAERPKGSFSTLEIQRTEQGDSAMYLCASSYLAGANNEQFFGPGTRLTVL.

This clonotype was observed many times. V and J are TRBV10-3 and TRBJ2-2, with 7 nucleotides matching TRBD1. The CDR3 is made up of 15 amino acids. Germline V gene lookup returns CDR1 ENHRY and CDR2 SYGVKD. Trimming removed 5 bases from V and 2 bases from J; junction bases left unmatched: 5. CDR3 loop: CAISPGQFNTGELFF. The CDR3 nucleotides are TGTGCCATCAGTCCGGGACAGTTTAACACCGGGGAGCTGTTTTTT.

V gene TRBV15 combines with J gene TRBJ1-5; D possibly corresponds to TRBD1 (5 bases). The ends were cut back, 0 bases at V and 8 bases at J, with 14 bases in the middle. The germline V gene encodes CDR1 LNHNV and CDR2 YYDKDF (reference sequence). The CDR3 totals 15 residues. CDR3: CATSRDAGQGEPQHF. The CDR3 DNA is TGTGCCACCAGCAGAGATGCGGGGCAGGGTGAGCCCCAGCATTTT.

The chain recombines TRBV2 with TRBJ2-7; 7 nucleotides align to TRBD1. The junction had 14 bases not matched to a gene; V was cut back by 6 bases and J by 3 bases. CDR3 size: 16 residues. Germline assignment: CDR1 SNHLY and CDR2 FYNNEI. In DNA, the CDR3 is TGTGCCAGCAGCTCCCACGGACAGGCCGTGGGCTACGAGCAGTACTTC. The encoded protein is CASSSHGQAVGYEQYF.

In this sample, this clonotype turned up a few times. This chain connects TRBV20-1 to TRBJ2-7; 10 nucleotides agree with TRBD2. The CDR3 has 16 amino acids. V trimming: 3 bases; J trimming: 5 bases; junction bases outside the gene matches: 13. CDR1 and CDR2 from the germline V gene are DFQATT and SNEGSKA (reference sequence). CDR3 nucleotides: TGCAGTGCTAGCCCCGGGCATAGCGGGAGGTCCCACGAGCAGTACTTC. This translates into CSASPGHSGRSHEQYF.

This clonotype was seen ten or more times. V usage is TRBV20-1 and J usage is TRBJ2-7; D is uncertain. This CDR3 contains 12 residues. Germline CDR1 and CDR2: DFQATT and SNEGSKA (reference sequence). Trimming left V 0 bases short and J 9 bases short, with 12 bases between. The DNA of the CDR3 is TGCAGTGCTAGAGATACCTCGCGTAGGCAGTACTTC. As protein: CSARDTSRRQYF.

In its sample, this clonotype was seen many times. The genes are TRBV6-2 or TRBV6-3 and TRBJ2-7; 8 positions match TRBD1. The V gene's germline CDR1 is MNHEY and CDR2 SVGEGT. V gave up 6 bases and J gave up 2 bases; unmatched junction bases: 9. The CDR3 is made up of 15 amino acids. The CDR3, as DNA: TGTGCCAGCAGCCTAAGGACAGGGCCGGCCTACGAGCAGTACTTC. Translating it yields CASSLRTGPAYEQYF.

This clonotype occurred many times. The chain recombines TRBV10-3 with TRBJ1-6; 12 bases are a match to TRBD1. V trimming: 1 base; J trimming: 10 bases; junction bases outside the gene matches: 5. The V gene's germline CDR1 is ENHRY and CDR2 SYGVKD. The CDR3 covers 16 residues. CDR3 residues: CAISELGQGARSPLHF. Written as DNA, the CDR3 is TGTGCCATCAGTGAGTTGGGACAGGGGGCGCGGTCACCCCTCCACTTT.

This clonotype was counted at least ten times. This chain joins TRBV6-1 and TRBJ1-4; no clear D gene. V dropped 5 bases and J dropped 0 bases, with 10 bases sitting between them. The CDR3 covers 15 residues. CDR1 MNHNS and CDR2 SASEGT come from the germline V gene. CDR3 sequence reads: CASSPDRATNEKLFF. The CDR3 DNA reads TGTGCCAGCAGTCCGGACCGTGCAACTAATGAAAAACTGTTTTTT.

This clonotype was observed a handful of times. The rearrangement links TRBV10-3 to TRBJ2-7, with D perhaps TRBD1 (6 bases). Deletions cut 6 bases from V and 3 bases from J, with 15 bases between. Germline loops: CDR1 ENHRY, CDR2 SYGVKD. The CDR3 consists of 14 residues. The CDR3 region has the DNA TGTGCCATCAGGCCGACAGGAGATTACTACGAGCAGTACTTC. Protein sequence: CAIRPTGDYYEQYF.

This clonotype was recorded a few times. The chain links TRBV12-3 or TRBV12-4 to TRBJ2-1; D perhaps matches TRBD2 (6 bases). This CDR3 region has 15 residues. The V gene lost 2 bases and the J gene lost 7 bases, with 15 bases spanning the gap. CDR3 protein: CASSLTSLEGNEQFF. The CDR3 bases are TGTGCCAGCAGTTTAACCTCCTTGGAGGGTAATGAGCAGTTCTTC.

This sequence joins TRBV3-1 and TRBJ2-3, with D perhaps matching TRBD1 (6 bases). The CDR3 sequence is 12 residues long. Germline V gives CDR1 LGHDT, CDR2 YNNKEL (reference sequence). V was clipped by 4 bases and J by 7 bases, with 9 bases between them. The DNA of the CDR3 is TGTGCCAGCAGCCTGGGACACCATACGCAGTATTTT. Amino acid sequence: CASSLGHHTQYF.

This clonotype was detected only a few times. The chain has TRBV12-3 or TRBV12-4 and TRBJ2-5, with TRBD1 matching 11 bases. The CDR3 extends over 16 amino acids. Losses at the gene ends were 5 bases for V and 5 bases for J; bases not matched to a gene: 10. The CDR3 nucleotides read TGTGCCAGCAGTCTCGGGACAGGGGGGAGTTGGGAGACCCAGTACTTC. As protein: CASSLGTGGSWETQYF.

The chain joins TRBV20-1 to TRBJ2-5; the D gene could be TRBD1 or TRBD2 (5 bases each). Deletions cut 0 bases from V and 0 bases from J, with 17 bases between. This CDR3 has 17 amino acids. Germline lookup yields CDR1 DFQATT and CDR2 SNEGSKA (reference sequence). The CDR3 DNA reads as TGCAGTGCTAGAGAGGGATGGGGGTTAAGGTACCAAGAGACCCAGTACTTC. Residues: CSAREGWGLRYQETQYF.

This clonotype was counted a few times. The chain joins TRBV29-1 to TRBJ2-3; no definite D call. V dropped 3 bases and J dropped 9 bases, with 10 bases sitting between them. CDR3 length: 11 amino acids. Germline CDR1 is SQVTM and CDR2 is ANQGSEA. CDR3 coding DNA: TGCAGCGTTGACCAGCTCGGGACGCAGTATTTT. Its translation: CSVDQLGTQYF.

The chain carries TRBV25-1 and TRBJ1-2; 10 positions match TRBD1. With V trimmed by 7 bases and J by 6 bases, 8 bases remained unmatched. The CDR3 contains 14 residues. In germline, CDR1 is MGHDK, CDR2 SYGVNS. DNA of the CDR3: TGTGCCAGCATAAAATCCGGGACAGGGGATGGCTACACCTTC. Protein product: CASIKSGTGDGYTF.

This clonotype was detected only a few times. V usage is TRBV29-1 and J usage is TRBJ2-7, with D maybe TRBD1 (5 bases). V was cut by 1 base and J by 0 bases, with 16 bases left in between. Germline CDR1 and CDR2: SQVTM and ANQGSEA. This CDR3 has 16 residues. The CDR3 sequence is CSVEGHGAASSYEQYF. The CDR3 nucleotides read TGCAGCGTTGAAGGCCATGGGGCGGCTAGCTCCTACGAGCAGTACTTC.

The rearrangement links TRBV11-3 to TRBJ2-2; D is possibly TRBD1 or TRBD2 (6 bases each). Germline V gene data show CDR1 as SGHNT and CDR2 as YENEEA. This CDR3 comprises 15 residues. V gave up 5 bases and J gave up 3 bases, with 13 bases separating them. CDR3 sequence: CASSPRRGHTGELFF. DNA of the CDR3: TGTGCCAGCAGCCCCCGTCGGGGGCACACCGGGGAGCTGTTTTTT.

The chain couples TRBV30 to TRBJ2-1; 7 positions match TRBD2. The germline V gene has CDR1 GTSNPN and CDR2 SVGIG (reference sequence). V was clipped by 1 base and J by 4 bases; unmatched bases: 4. The CDR3 has 14 residues. The DNA for the CDR3 is TGTGCCTGGAGTGGGCTAGCGGTGTACAATGAGCAGTTCTTC. It translates to CAWSGLAVYNEQFF.

This clonotype was recorded many times. Written as DNA, the CDR3 is TGTGCCAGCACTCTAAATCTAGCGGGAGATACGCAGTATTTT. Its protein is CASTLNLAGDTQYF. The chain carries TRBV12-3 or TRBV12-4 and TRBJ2-3; TRBD2 agrees at 8 bases. The CDR3 runs to 14 residues. J gave up 5 bases and V 7 bases, and 8 bases lay outside the gene matches.

The J gene is TRBJ2-1, the V gene TRBV12-3 or TRBV12-4; D call uncertain. The CDR3 runs to 17 residues. The V end was cut by 1 base, the J end by 0 bases, with 13 bases between. The CDR3 nucleotides are TGTGCCAGCAGTTTAGGGCTGACGGTCAACTCCTACAATGAGCAGTTCTTC. Translated, it gives CASSLGLTVNSYNEQFF.